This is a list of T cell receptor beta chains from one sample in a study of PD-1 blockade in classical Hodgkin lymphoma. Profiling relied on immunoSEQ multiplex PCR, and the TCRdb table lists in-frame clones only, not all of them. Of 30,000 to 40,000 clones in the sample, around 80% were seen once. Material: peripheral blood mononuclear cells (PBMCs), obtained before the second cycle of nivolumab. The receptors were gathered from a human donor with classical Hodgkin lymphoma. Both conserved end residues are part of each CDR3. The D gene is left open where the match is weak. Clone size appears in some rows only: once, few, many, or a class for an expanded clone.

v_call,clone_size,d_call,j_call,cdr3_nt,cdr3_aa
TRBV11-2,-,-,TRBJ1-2,TGTGCCAGCAGCCACGGTCCTTCCTCTAACTATGGCTACACCTTC,CASSHGPSSNYGYTF
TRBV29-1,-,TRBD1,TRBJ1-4,TGCAGCGTTTCCTCAGGGGGAGGAACTAATGAAAAACTGTTTTTT,CSVSSGGGTNEKLFF
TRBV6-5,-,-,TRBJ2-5,TGTGCCAGCAGTTACTCGCCTTCGGGAGAGACCCAGTACTTC,CASSYSPSGETQYF
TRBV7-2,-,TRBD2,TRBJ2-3,TGTGCCAGCAGCTTTCCTAGCGGGGGGGTAAGCACAGATACGCAGTATTTT,CASSFPSGGVSTDTQYF
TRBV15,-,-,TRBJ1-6,TGTGCCACCAGAATCACAGGTGGGAATTCACCCCTCCACTTT,CATRITGGNSPLHF
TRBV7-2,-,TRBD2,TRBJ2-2,TGTGCCAGCAGCTTATCGTCCAGCGGGGGGGCCGGGGAGCTGTTTTTT,CASSLSSSGGAGELFF
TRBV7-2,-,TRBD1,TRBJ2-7,TGTGCCAGCAGCTTATTCCGGGACAGGGGAGGCGAGCAGTACTTC,CASSLFRDRGGEQYF
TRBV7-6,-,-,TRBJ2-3,TGTGCCAGCAGCTTATTAACAGGGACTAGCACAGATACGCAGTATTTT,CASSLLTGTSTDTQYF
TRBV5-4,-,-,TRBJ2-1,TGTGCCAGCAGCCGGCAGTTCAATGAGCAGTTCTTC,CASSRQFNEQFF
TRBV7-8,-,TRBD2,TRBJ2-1,TGTGCCAGCAGCTTAGCTGGGTTGGCGGGGGACAATGAGCAGTTCTTC,CASSLAGLAGDNEQFF
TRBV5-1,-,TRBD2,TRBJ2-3,TGCGCCAGCAGCTTGGTTCTAGCGGGGACAGATACGCAGTATTTT,CASSLVLAGTDTQYF
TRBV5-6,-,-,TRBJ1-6,TGTGCCAGCTTCAGGACAGAGGGTTCACCCCTCCACTTT,CASFRTEGSPLHF
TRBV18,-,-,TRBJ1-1,TGTGCCAGCGCAACCAGGGGAACGGACACTGAAGCTTTCTTT,CASATRGTDTEAFF
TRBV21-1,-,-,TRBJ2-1,TGTGCCAGCAGCAAAGCAGGGACAGGGGGCTACAATGAGCAGTTCTTC,CASSKAGTGGYNEQFF
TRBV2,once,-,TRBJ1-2,TGTGCCAGCAGTGAATGGTCCCAGGGCCCCTCCAACTATGGCTACACCTTC,CASSEWSQGPSNYGYTF
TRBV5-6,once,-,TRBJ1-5,TGTGCCAGCAGTTACGAGGGGGGTCAGCCCCAGCATTTT,CASSYEGGQPQHF
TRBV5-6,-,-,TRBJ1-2,TGTGCCAGCAGCCCACGGAGGGGGGGACGCGGCTACACCTTC,CASSPRRGGRGYTF
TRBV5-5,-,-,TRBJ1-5,TGTGCCAGCAGCTTGAGGGCAGCTGATCAGCCCCAGCATTTT,CASSLRAADQPQHF
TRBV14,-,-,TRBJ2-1,TGTGCCAGCAGCCAGACCAATGAGCAGTTCTTC,CASSQTNEQFF
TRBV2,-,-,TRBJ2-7,TGTGCCAGCAGGGAGGAAACAGGGTACCGATACTACGAGCAGTACTTC,CASREETGYRYYEQYF
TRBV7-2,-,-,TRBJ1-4,TGTGCCAGCGGCCGATCGGGGAGAAATAATGAAAAACTGTTTTTT,CASGRSGRNNEKLFF
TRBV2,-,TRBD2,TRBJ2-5,TGTGCCAGCACAATTACCTCGGGACTAGCGGGGGGGGCGACCCAGTACTTC,CASTITSGLAGGATQYF
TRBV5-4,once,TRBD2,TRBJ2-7,TGTGCCAGCAGCCCTGAGGGAGGGTTCGAGCAGTACTTC,CASSPEGGFEQYF
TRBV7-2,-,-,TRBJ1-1,TGTGCCAGCAACCGTGTCGGGGGTGGCACTGAAGCTTTCTTT,CASNRVGGGTEAFF
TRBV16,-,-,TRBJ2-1,TGTGCCAGCAGCCAATCGCGCCGGACGGGAAATGAGCAGTTCTTC,CASSQSRRTGNEQFF
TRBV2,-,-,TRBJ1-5,TGTGCCAGCAACGGGGAATGGGGCCAGCCCCAGCATTTT,CASNGEWGQPQHF
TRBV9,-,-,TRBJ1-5,TGTGCCAGCAGCAGTAGCGGGGTCCTTAGGCAGCCCCAGCATTTT,CASSSSGVLRQPQHF
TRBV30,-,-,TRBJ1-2,TGTGCCTGGACCTTTATGGAGAACATCTATGGCTACACCTTC,CAWTFMENIYGYTF
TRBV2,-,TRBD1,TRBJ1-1,TGTGCCAGGGGGGCTGGACAGGGGAACACTGAAGCTTTCTTT,CARGAGQGNTEAFF
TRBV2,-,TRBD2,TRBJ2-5,TGTGCCAGCAGTAGGACTAGCGGGGGCACAGAGACCCAGTACTTC,CASSRTSGGTETQYF
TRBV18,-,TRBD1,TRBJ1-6,TGTGCCAGCTCATCGACAGGGAGCTCCTATAATTCACCCCTCCACTTT,CASSSTGSSYNSPLHF
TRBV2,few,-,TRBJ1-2,TGTGCCAGCAGATGGGGCCCCTATGGCTACACCTTC,CASRWGPYGYTF
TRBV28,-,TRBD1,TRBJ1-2,TGTGCCAGCAACACACGGGACAGGGAGAACTATGGCTACACCTTC,CASNTRDRENYGYTF
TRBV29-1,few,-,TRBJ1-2,TGCAGCGGAGGGGAGGGGGACAACTATGGCTACACCTTC,CSGGEGDNYGYTF
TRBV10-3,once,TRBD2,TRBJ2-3,TGTGCCATCAGTGAAGGGCTAGCGGGGGGGGTAACAGATACGCAGTATTTT,CAISEGLAGGVTDTQYF
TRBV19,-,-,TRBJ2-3,TGTGCCAGTAGTAAAAGGAGCAGCACAGATACGCAGTATTTT,CASSKRSSTDTQYF
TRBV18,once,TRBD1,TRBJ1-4,TGTGCCAGCTCACCCCAATACCGGGACAGGGGTTTCGAACTGTTTTTT,CASSPQYRDRGFELFF
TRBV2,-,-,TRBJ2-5,TGTGCCGCCTGCAGGGCTCAAGAGACCCAGTACTTC,CAACRAQETQYF
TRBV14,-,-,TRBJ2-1,TGTGCCAGCAGCCAAGGAGTAGACGTAATGTGGCCCTACAATGAGCAGTTCTTC,CASSQGVDVMWPYNEQFF
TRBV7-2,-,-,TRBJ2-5,TGTGCCAGCAGCTTCTTATACGGGGCGGGGGAGACCCAGTACTTC,CASSFLYGAGETQYF
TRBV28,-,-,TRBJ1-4,TGTGCCAGCAGTTCCCCGCTCGACAGGCGTATCCCTCGGTATGAAAAACTGTTTTTT,CASSSPLDRRIPRYEKLFF
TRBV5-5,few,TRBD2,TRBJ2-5,TGTGCCAGCAGCGCGACTAGCGGGGGTTTTGAGGGAGAGACCCAGTACTTC,CASSATSGGFEGETQYF
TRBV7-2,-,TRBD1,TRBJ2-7,TGTGCCAGCAGCTCCTATGGGACAGGGGTAGCGCAGTACTTC,CASSSYGTGVAQYF
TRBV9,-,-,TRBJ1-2,TGTGCCAGCAGCGACGGGGGGGCAGGGGCTGAATACGGCTACACCTTC,CASSDGGAGAEYGYTF
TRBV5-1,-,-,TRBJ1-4,TGCGCCAGCAGCTTGGGAAACACAGGGTGGGGAAATGAAAAACTGTTTTTT,CASSLGNTGWGNEKLFF
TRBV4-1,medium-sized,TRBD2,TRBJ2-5,TGCGCCAGCAGCCAGACCCTCGGACTAGCGGGGGGCCTTACTGGAGAGACCCAGTACTTC,CASSQTLGLAGGLTGETQYF
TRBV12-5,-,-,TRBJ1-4,TGTGCTAGTGGGACCGGGACTAATAATGAAAAACTGTTTTTT,CASGTGTNNEKLFF
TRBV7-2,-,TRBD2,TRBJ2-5,TGTGCCAGCAGCTTCCCCCCTCCCTCAGCGGGGGGCGGGACCCAGTACTTC,CASSFPPPSAGGGTQYF
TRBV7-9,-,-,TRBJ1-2,TGTGCCAGCAGCTTCGACGGTTCCTATGGCTACACCTTC,CASSFDGSYGYTF
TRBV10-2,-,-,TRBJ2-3,TGCGCCAGCAGTCCGGGACCGACAGATACGCAGTATTTT,CASSPGPTDTQYF
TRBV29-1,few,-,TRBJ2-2,TGCAGCGCTATGTTCTGGGACACCGGGGAGCTGTTTTTT,CSAMFWDTGELFF
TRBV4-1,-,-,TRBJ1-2,TGCGCCAGCAGCCAAGATAGACAGGACTCTTATGGCTACACCTTC,CASSQDRQDSYGYTF
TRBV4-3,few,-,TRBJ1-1,TGCGCCAGCAGCCAAGTCCCCGTGGAGGATTCTGCCGCTGAAGCTTTCTTT,CASSQVPVEDSAAEAFF
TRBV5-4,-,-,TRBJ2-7,TGTGCCAGCAGCCGGGACGCGGGCGAGCAGTACTTC,CASSRDAGEQYF
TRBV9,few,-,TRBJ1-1,TGTGCCAGCAGCGTAGGAGCCTCCGGAGGTACTGAAGCTTTCTTT,CASSVGASGGTEAFF
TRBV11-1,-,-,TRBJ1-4,TGTGCCAGCAGCCTGAATGGGGGCTTCTCTAATGAAAAACTGTTTTTT,CASSLNGGFSNEKLFF
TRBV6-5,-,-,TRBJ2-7,TGTGCCAGCAGTTACGGGGTCAGGGAGCAGTACTTC,CASSYGVREQYF
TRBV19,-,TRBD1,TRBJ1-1,TGTGCCAGTAGTGGGGGACAGTCGAACACTGAAGCTTTCTTT,CASSGGQSNTEAFF